This T cell receptor (beta chain) was sequenced for a study of T cell responses to AZD1222 COVID-19 vaccine. Study-wide results and caveats: It should be noted that donors were predominantly white British and more often female, and clonal diversity was possibly underestimated. Nearly half of spike-specific TCRs reportedly target variant regions that are unmutated in the B.1.351 and B.1.1.7 variants.

To note about this clone: Its target is unknown.

The assay was immunoSEQ multiplex PCR, and TCRdb's table has in-frame clones only and misses some. The sample lists 30,000 to 50,000 clones, over 75% occurring once. Germline assignment: CDR1 SGHNT and CDR2 YYREEE (reference sequence). V was pared by 4 bases and J by 3 bases, with 10 bases between. The CDR3 covers 13 residues. V gene TRBV5-4 combines with J gene TRBJ1-2; D gene uncertain. Sequenced here: peripheral blood, sampled 28 days after the second dose of the MenACWY control vaccine. The receptor's source is an adult who received the MenACWY meningococcal vaccine as a control. CDR3 amino acids: CASSTTEDYGYTF. CDR3 sequence (DNA): TGTGCCAGCAGCACAACAGAGGACTATGGCTACACCTTC.